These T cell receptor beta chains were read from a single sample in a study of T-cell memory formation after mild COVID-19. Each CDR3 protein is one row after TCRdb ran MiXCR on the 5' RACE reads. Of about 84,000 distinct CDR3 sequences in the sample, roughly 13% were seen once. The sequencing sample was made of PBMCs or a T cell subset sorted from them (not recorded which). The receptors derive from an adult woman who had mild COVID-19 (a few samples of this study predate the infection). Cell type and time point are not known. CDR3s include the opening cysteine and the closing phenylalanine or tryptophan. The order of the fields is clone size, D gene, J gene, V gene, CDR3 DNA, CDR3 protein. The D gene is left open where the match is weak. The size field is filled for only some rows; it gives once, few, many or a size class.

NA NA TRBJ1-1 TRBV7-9 TGTGCCAGCAGCTCGACCCTATACACCACTGAAGCTTTCTTT CASSSTLYTTEAFF
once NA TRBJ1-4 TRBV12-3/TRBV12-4 TGTGCCAGCAGCCTAAGCACGCATGCTAATGAAAAACTGTTTTTT CASSLSTHANEKLFF
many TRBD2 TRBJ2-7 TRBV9 TGTGCCAGCAGCGCTGAACCGGGACTAGCCTACGAGCAGTACTTC CASSAEPGLAYEQYF
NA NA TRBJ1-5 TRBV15 TGTGCCACCAGCAGAGGAGGACCTACGGGCCTATATAGCAATCAGCCCCAGCATTTT CATSRGGPTGLYSNQPQHF
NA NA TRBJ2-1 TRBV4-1 TGCGCCAGCAGCCCGTGGGGGGGGGACAACAATGAGCAGTTCTTC CASSPWGGDNNEQFF
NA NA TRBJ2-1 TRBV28 TGTGCCAGCAGCGTCTTCGGTACCAACAATGAGCAGTTCTTC CASSVFGTNNEQFF
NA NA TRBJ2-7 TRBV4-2 TGTGCCAGCAGCCAAGATCGGGGGCACGAGCAGTACTTC CASSQDRGHEQYF
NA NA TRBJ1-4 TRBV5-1 TGCGCCAGCAGCTGGACAGCGGGTGATGAAAAACTGTTTTTT CASSWTAGDEKLFF
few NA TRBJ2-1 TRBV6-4 TGTGCCAGCAGTGACCTTCTAGGGGGATATGAGCAGTTCTTC CASSDLLGGYEQFF
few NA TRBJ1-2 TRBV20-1 TGCAGTGCTAGTGACGAGTATGGCTACACCTTC CSASDEYGYTF
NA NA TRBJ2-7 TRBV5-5 TGTGCCAGCAGCTTTGTCCAGGGAACCTACGAGCAGTACTTC CASSFVQGTYEQYF
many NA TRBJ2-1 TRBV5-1 TGCGCCAGCAGCTTGTCAGGGTACGATGAGCAGTTCTTC CASSLSGYDEQFF
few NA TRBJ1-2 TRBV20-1 TGCAGTGCCTCTCTAAGGGGCTATGGCTACACCTTC CSASLRGYGYTF
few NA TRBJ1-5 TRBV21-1 TGTGCCAGCAGCATCGGACAAAGCAATCAGCCCCAGCATTTT CASSIGQSNQPQHF
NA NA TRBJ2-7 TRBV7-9 TGTGCCAGCAGCCCAACGATGGGAGCCGAGCAGTACTTC CASSPTMGAEQYF
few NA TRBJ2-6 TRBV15 TGTGCCACCAGCAGAGATATAGCCTCTCGCGACTCTGGGGCCAACGTCCTGACTTTC CATSRDIASRDSGANVLTF
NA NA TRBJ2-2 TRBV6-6 TGTGCCAGCATTCCACGTTCGGCAGGCGCGAACACCGGGGAGCTGTTTTTT CASIPRSAGANTGELFF
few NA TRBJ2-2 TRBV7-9 TGTGCCAGCACGGGGAACGCCGGGGAGCTGTTTTTT CASTGNAGELFF
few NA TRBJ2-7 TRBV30 TGTGCCTGGAGTTGGGGGTCGGGGTCCAACGAGCAGTACTTC CAWSWGSGSNEQYF
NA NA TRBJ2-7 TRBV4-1 TGCGCCAGCAGCCAAGGTGTTCGGTCGGGTGGCGAGCAGTACTTC CASSQGVRSGGEQYF
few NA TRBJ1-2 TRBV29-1 TGCAGCGTTGGTGGAGGGATCTATGGCTACACCTTC CSVGGGIYGYTF
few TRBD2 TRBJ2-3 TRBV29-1 TGCAGCGTTTCCATAGCGGGATTCACAGATACGCAGTATTTT CSVSIAGFTDTQYF
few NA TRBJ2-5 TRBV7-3 TGTGCCAGCAGCTTAGTCGGGGTCGACCGACAAGAGACCCAGTACTTC CASSLVGVDRQETQYF
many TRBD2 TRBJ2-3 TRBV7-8 TGTGCCAGCAGCCCCCGACTAGCCCCCCGGGGTACAGATACGCAGTATTTT CASSPRLAPRGTDTQYF
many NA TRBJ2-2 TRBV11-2 TGTGCCAGCAGCTTGATTGGGGGAAACACCGGGGAGCTGTTTTTT CASSLIGGNTGELFF
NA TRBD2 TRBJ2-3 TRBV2 TGTGCCAGCAAGGGGACTAGCGGGGGTAGCACAGATACGCAGTATTTT CASKGTSGGSTDTQYF
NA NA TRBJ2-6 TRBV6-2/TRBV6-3 TGTGCCAGCAGTTACTCAAACTCTGGGGCCAACGTCCTGACTTTC CASSYSNSGANVLTF
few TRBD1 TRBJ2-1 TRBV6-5 TGTGCCAGCAGACTATTCGGGACAGGGGACAATGAGCAGTTCTTC CASRLFGTGDNEQFF
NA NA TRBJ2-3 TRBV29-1 TGCAGCGTTGGTGGCCCGGTCACAGATACGCAGTATTTT CSVGGPVTDTQYF
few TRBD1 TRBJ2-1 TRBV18 TGTGCCAGCTCACCAAGTTGGCAGGGGGCATATGAGCAGTTCTTC CASSPSWQGAYEQFF
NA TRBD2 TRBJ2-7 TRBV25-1 TGTGCCAGCAGTGGGGGGGGGTGGCAGGGCTACGAGCAGTACTTC CASSGGGWQGYEQYF
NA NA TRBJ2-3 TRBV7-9 TGTGCCAGCAGCTCCGACTATCCCACAGATACGCAGTATTTT CASSSDYPTDTQYF
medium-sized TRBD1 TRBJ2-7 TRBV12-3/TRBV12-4 TGTGCCAGCAGTGCCGGACAGGGCGCCTACGAGCAGTACTTC CASSAGQGAYEQYF
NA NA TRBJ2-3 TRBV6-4 TGTGCCAGCAGTGCGGGAGGCACAGATACGCAGTATTTT CASSAGGTDTQYF
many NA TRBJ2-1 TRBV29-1 TGCAGCGTTGAAGGCCTACAGGGAACATCGTACAATGAGCAGTTCTTC CSVEGLQGTSYNEQFF
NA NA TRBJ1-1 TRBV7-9 TGTGCCAGCAGCTTAGCTGGACACCCGAACACTGAAGCTTTCTTT CASSLAGHPNTEAFF
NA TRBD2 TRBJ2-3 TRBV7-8 TGTGCCAGCAGCTCCCTAGCGGGGGGGGGAGGAGATACGCAGTATTTT CASSSLAGGGGDTQYF
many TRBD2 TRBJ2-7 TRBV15 TGTGCCACCAGCAGAGATATCGACGGGAGGTCCTACGAGCAGTACTTC CATSRDIDGRSYEQYF
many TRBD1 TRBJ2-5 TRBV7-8 TGTGCCAGCAGCGGGGACAGGGAACAAGAGACCCAGTACTTC CASSGDREQETQYF
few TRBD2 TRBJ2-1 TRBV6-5 TGTGCCAGCAGTTATTTACTAGCGGGGAGTTACAATGAGCAGTTCTTC CASSYLLAGSYNEQFF
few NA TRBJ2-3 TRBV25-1 TGTGCCAGCAGCGTTGGGGGGCTCGCGGATACGCAGTATTTT CASSVGGLADTQYF
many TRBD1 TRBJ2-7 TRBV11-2 TGTGCCAGCAGCTGGACAGGTACCTACGAGCAGTACTTC CASSWTGTYEQYF
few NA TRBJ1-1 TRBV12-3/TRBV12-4 TGTGCCAGCAGTCCCATGGACAGACGGACTGAAGCTTTCTTT CASSPMDRRTEAFF
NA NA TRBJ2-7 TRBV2 TGTGCCAGCAGTGCCTACAGAACCTACGAGCAGTACTTC CASSAYRTYEQYF
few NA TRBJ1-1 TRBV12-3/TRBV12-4 TGTGCCAGCAGTTTAGCCGGCTACCTTGAAGCTTTCTTT CASSLAGYLEAFF
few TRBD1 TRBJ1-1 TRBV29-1 TGCAGCGTATTAACCGGGGACAGCAGGTTGAACACTGAAGCTTTCTTT CSVLTGDSRLNTEAFF
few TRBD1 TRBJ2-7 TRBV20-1 TGCAGCAACCTGGGGACAGGGTTTGAGCAGTACTTC CSNLGTGFEQYF
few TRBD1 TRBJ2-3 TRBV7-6 TGTGCCAGCAGCCCCCGGACAGGGACTAGCACAGATACGCAGTATTTT CASSPRTGTSTDTQYF
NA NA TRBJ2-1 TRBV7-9 TGTGCCAGCACCCGCCCGTCTCCTTACCACAATGAGCAGTTCTTC CASTRPSPYHNEQFF
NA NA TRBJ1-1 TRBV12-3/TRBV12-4 TGTGCCAGCACACTCCCCGGGGGGCTTGAAGCTTTCTTT CASTLPGGLEAFF
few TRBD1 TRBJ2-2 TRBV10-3 TGTGCCATCAGTGAGTCAGGACAGGGTACCGGGGAGCTGTTTTTT CAISESGQGTGELFF
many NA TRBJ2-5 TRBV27 TGTGCCAGCAGTTTATACGGCCAGGCCCAAGAGACCCAGTACTTC CASSLYGQAQETQYF
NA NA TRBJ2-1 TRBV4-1 TGCGCCAGCAGCCAAGACGCCGTAAAGTTCTTC CASSQDAVKFF